The TCR beta chain described here comes from a study of T cell responses to AZD1222 COVID-19 vaccine. Generated by immunoSEQ multiplex PCR, the TCRdb table keeps only in-frame clones and is missing some. The top ten clones hold approximately 1.8% of a sample with 160,000 or so clones, less than 95% of them seen once. CDR1 and CDR2 from the germline V gene are MNHEY and SVGEGT. The V end lost 4 bases, the J end lost 3 bases, and 6 bases lay between the germline ends. The CDR3 totals 13 residues. Sequencing used peripheral blood, obtained on day 0 of AZD1222 vaccination. The clonotype comes from an adult in good health. The genes are TRBV6-2 or TRBV6-3 and TRBJ2-2; the D is unclear. The CDR3 region is CASSSRDTGELFF. The CDR3 DNA follows: TGTGCCAGCAGTTCAAGAGACACCGGGGAGCTGTTTTTT.